One and the same sample provided the 17 T cell receptor beta chains below, sequenced in a study of cytomegalovirus exposure and HLA in healthy donors. PCR primers comprised 60 Vbeta and 13 Jbeta primers. Libraries were prepared by immunoSEQ multiplex PCR; TCRdb keeps only in-frame clonotypes and omits some of them. The sample table includes about 170,000 clones. Sequenced: PBMCs. The receptors here all came from a woman aged 55-75 years in good health and CMV-seronegative.

This clone ranks as medium-sized (0.01 to 0.1%) in terms of frequency. J is TRBJ2-1 and V is TRBV7-3; tentative D call: TRBD1 (6 bases). Germline V gives CDR1 SGHTA, CDR2 FQGTGA. The CDR3 sequence is 15 residues long. Trimming removed 2 bases at V and 1 base at J, with 9 bases between. CDR3 DNA sequence: TGTGCCAGCAGCTTAGTGACAGGTTCCTACAATGAGCAGTTCTTC. This gives the protein CASSLVTGSYNEQFF. The variable domain in full, completed from reference TRBV7-3 and TRBJ2-1, reads GAGVSQTPSNKVTEKGKYVELRCDPISGHTALYWYRQSLGQGPEFLIYFQGTGAADDSGLPNDRFFAVRPEGSVSTLKIQRTERGDSAVYLCASSLVTGSYNEQFFGPGTRLTVL.

This rearrangement joins TRBV4-1 to TRBJ2-7; D gene unclear. Looked up from germline, CDR1 is MGHRA and CDR2 is YSYEKL. The CDR3 contains 14 residues. V was clipped by 4 bases and J by 0 bases, with 10 bases between them. The CDR3 DNA follows: TGCGCCAGCAGCCCGATGGGCAACTCCTACGAGCAGTACTTC. Translating gives CASSPMGNSYEQYF.

The rearrangement links TRBV7-3 to TRBJ2-5; TRBD2 matches 14 bases. Germline V gives CDR1 SGHTA, CDR2 FQGTGA. V lost 4 bases and J lost 2; bases outside the gene matches: 6. The length of the CDR3 is 17 residues. CDR3 sequence: CASSSGTSGGLQETQYF. The CDR3 nucleotides are TGTGCCAGCAGCTCCGGGACTAGCGGGGGCCTACAAGAGACCCAGTACTTC.

The V and J genes are TRBV6-1 and TRBJ2-3, with D perhaps TRBD2 (7 bases). V was shortened by 5 bases and J by 7 bases, with 16 bases between the two germline ends. Germline lookup yields CDR1 MNHNS and CDR2 SASEGT. This CDR3 is 14 amino acids long. CDR3 amino acids: CASSKREGVHTQYF. Here the CDR3 DNA reads TGTGCCAGCAGTAAAAGGGAGGGGGTGCATACGCAGTATTTT.

The gene calls are TRBV5-8 and TRBJ1-2, with D possibly matching TRBD1 (5 bases). Trimming cost V 1 base and J 1 base, with 11 bases left between them. The CDR3 runs to 15 residues. Looked up from germline, CDR1 is SGHTS and CDR2 is YDEGEE. The CDR3 coding sequence is TGTGCCAGCAGCTTGAGACAGAGAGTTAACTATGGCTACACCTTC. Residues: CASSLRQRVNYGYTF.

The chain employs TRBV18 and TRBJ1-6, with unresolved D. Germline V CDR1 and CDR2: KGHSH, LQKENI. Trimming removed 3 bases from V and 8 bases from J, with 11 bases in between. The CDR3 has 14 residues. CDR3 amino acids: CASSPSGRDSPLHF. The CDR3 DNA reads TGTGCCAGCTCACCGTCGGGTCGGGATTCACCCCTCCACTTT. Drawing the rest from reference TRBV18 and TRBJ1-6, the complete variable domain is NAGVMQNPRHLVRRRGQEARLRCSPMKGHSHVYWYRQLPEEGLKFMVYLQKENIIDESGMPKERFSAEFPKEGPSILRIQQVVRGDSAAYFCASSPSGRDSPLHFGNGTRLTVT.

CDR3 bases: TGTGCCAGCAGCTCGACCCGGGACTACTACAATGAGCAGTTCTTC. The encoded protein is CASSSTRDYYNEQFF. This chain joins TRBV7-2 and TRBJ2-1; TRBD2 matches 7 bases. The CDR3 totals 15 residues. V gave up 4 bases and J gave up 3 bases; unmatched junction bases: 6. Germline V gives CDR1 SGHTA, CDR2 FQGNSA.

The CDR3 nucleotides are TGTGCCAGCAGCTTGGAGAACAGAATCGCTTCCTACGAGCAGTACTTC. Protein: CASSLENRIASYEQYF. This rearrangement joins TRBV5-4 to TRBJ2-7; D is undetermined. Looked up from germline, CDR1 is SGHNT and CDR2 is YYREEE (reference sequence). The V and J ends lost 0 bases and 1 base respectively, with 14 bases between them. The CDR3 has 16 amino acids.

The rearrangement links TRBV25-1 to TRBJ2-7; D is perhaps TRBD2 (5 bases). This CDR3 has 16 residues. V was cut by 1 base and J by 1 base, with 14 bases left in between. Germline CDR1 and CDR2: MGHDK and SYGVNS. CDR3: CASSELTGSVSYEQYF. CDR3 DNA sequence: TGTGCCAGCAGTGAATTAACGGGGTCTGTGTCCTACGAGCAGTACTTC.

CDR3 nucleotides: TGCAGCGCCCAGGGGCAGGCATATGGCTACACCTTC. It translates to CSAQGQAYGYTF. The rearrangement links TRBV29-1 to TRBJ1-2; TRBD1 might be the D (6 bases). With 7 bases removed from V and 5 bases from J, the gap between germline ends came to 14 bases. This CDR3 contains 12 residues. Per germline, CDR1 SQVTM and CDR2 ANQGSEA.

This chain links TRBV19 with TRBJ2-3, with D possibly TRBD1 on 6 matching bases. V lost 10 bases and J lost 3, with 14 bases in between. Germline V lookup: CDR1 LNHDA, CDR2 SQIVND (reference sequence). This CDR3 is 13 amino acids long. CDR3 in amino acids: CATSQGLTDTQYF. In DNA, the CDR3 is TGTGCCACCAGCCAGGGGCTAACAGATACGCAGTATTTT.

J is TRBJ2-1 and V is TRBV7-9, with TRBD2 matching over 12 bases. The junction had 5 bases not matched to a gene; V was cut back by 1 base and J by 4 bases. The CDR3 totals 17 residues. The germline V gene encodes CDR1 SEHNR and CDR2 FQNEAQ (reference sequence). The CDR3 protein is CASSLGTSGRLYNEQFF. CDR3 nucleotides: TGTGCCAGCAGCTTAGGTACTAGCGGGAGGTTATACAATGAGCAGTTCTTC.

V usage is TRBV27 and J usage is TRBJ1-6, with 7 bases identical to TRBD1. V shed 0 bases, J shed 9 bases, and the junction held 11 bases outside the gene matches. The CDR3 runs to 17 residues. Germline CDR1 and CDR2: MNHEY and SMNVEV (reference sequence). The CDR3 nucleotides read TGTGCCAGCAGTTTATCGGCCAGACAGGGTGGAGGTTCACCCCTCCACTTT. It codes for CASSLSARQGGGSPLHF.

V is TRBV5-6 and J is TRBJ2-4, with a weak D call TRBD1 (5 bases). The germline CDR1 and CDR2 sequences are SGHDT and YYEEEE. The CDR3 runs to 14 residues. The V gene lost 2 bases and the J gene lost 9 bases, with 15 bases spanning the gap. CDR3 DNA: TGTGCCAGCAGCTTCGGCCAGGGCAAGGGCATTCAGTACTTC. It is translated as CASSFGQGKGIQYF. The whole variable domain, remainder taken from reference TRBV5-6 and TRBJ2-4, is DAGVTQSPTHLIKTRGQQVTLRCSPKSGHDTVSWYQQALGQGPQFIFQYYEEEERQRGNFPDRFSGHQFPNYSSELNVNALLLGDSALYLCASSFGQGKGIQYFGAGTRLSVL.

The CDR3 DNA reads TGTGCCAGCAGCCCGTCTAGCGGGAGGGCCGAGACCCAGTACTTC. Its translation: CASSPSSGRAETQYF. J is TRBJ2-5 and V is TRBV7-7, with 12 bases aligning to TRBD2. After removal of 5 bases from V and 5 bases from J, the junction contained 6 bases not matched to a gene. Germline loops: CDR1 SSHAT, CDR2 FNYEAQ (reference sequence). There are 15 residues in the CDR3.

The CDR3 nucleotides read TGTGCCAGCAGTTATTGGCGAGGTCCCGGGGAGCTGTTTTTT. It specifies CASSYWRGPGELFF. J is TRBJ2-2 and V is TRBV6-5; no definite D call. V dropped 3 bases and J dropped 6 bases, with 11 bases sitting between them. The CDR3 extends over 14 amino acids. Germline assignment: CDR1 MNHEY and CDR2 SVGAGI.

The chain uses TRBV6-5 and TRBJ1-1, with D possibly TRBD1 on 6 matching bases. The germline CDR1 and CDR2 sequences are MNHEY and SVGAGI. The length of the CDR3 is 13 residues. The ends were cut back, 2 bases at V and 10 bases at J, with 14 bases in the middle. The DNA of the CDR3 is TGTGCCAGCAGTTACGGGGGGGGCGTGGGAGCTTTCTTT. Translated: CASSYGGGVGAFF.